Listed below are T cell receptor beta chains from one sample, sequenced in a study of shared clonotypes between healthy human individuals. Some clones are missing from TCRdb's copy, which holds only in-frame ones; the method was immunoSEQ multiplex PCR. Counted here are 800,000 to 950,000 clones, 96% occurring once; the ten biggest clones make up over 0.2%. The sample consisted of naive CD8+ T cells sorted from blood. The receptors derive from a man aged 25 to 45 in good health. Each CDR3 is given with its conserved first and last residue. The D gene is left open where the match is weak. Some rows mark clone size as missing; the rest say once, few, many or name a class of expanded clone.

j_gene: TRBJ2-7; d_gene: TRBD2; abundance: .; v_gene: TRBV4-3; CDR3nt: TGCGCCAGCAGCTCGGGACTAGCAGAGACCTACGAGCAGTACTTC; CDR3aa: CASSSGLAETYEQYF
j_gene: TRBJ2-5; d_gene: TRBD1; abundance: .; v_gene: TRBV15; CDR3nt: TGTGCCACCAGCAGTCGGACAGGGGGCTCTCAAGAGACCCAGTACTTC; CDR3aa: CATSSRTGGSQETQYF
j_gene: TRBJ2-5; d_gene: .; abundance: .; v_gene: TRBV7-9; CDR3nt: TGTGCCAGCAGCTTCGGACCGCTAAACCAAGAGACCCAGTACTTC; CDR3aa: CASSFGPLNQETQYF
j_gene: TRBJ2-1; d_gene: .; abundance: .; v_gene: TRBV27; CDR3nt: TGTGCCAGCAAACCGGAGACTCAAGGCTACAATGAGCAGTTCTTC; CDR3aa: CASKPETQGYNEQFF
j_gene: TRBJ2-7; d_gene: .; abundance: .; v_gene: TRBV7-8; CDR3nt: TGTGCCAGCAGCTTAGCGCTGTTCCCAGAGCAGTACTTC; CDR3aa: CASSLALFPEQYF
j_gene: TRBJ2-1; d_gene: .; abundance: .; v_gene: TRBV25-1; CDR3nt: TGTGCCAGCAGGGAAAGGGAATACCCTTACAATGAGCAGTTCTTC; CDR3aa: CASREREYPYNEQFF
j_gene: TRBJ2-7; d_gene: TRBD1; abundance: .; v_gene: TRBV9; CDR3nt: TGTGCCAGCAGCGTAGCCGGAGTCGTGGGGACAGGCTCCTACGAGCAGTACTTC; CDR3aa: CASSVAGVVGTGSYEQYF
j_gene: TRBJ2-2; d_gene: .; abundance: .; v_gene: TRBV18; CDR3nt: TGTGCCAGCTCAAAACCCAGCGCGAACACCGGGGAGCTGTTTTTT; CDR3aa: CASSKPSANTGELFF
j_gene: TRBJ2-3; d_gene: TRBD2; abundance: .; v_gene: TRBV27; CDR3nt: TGTGCCAGCAGTTTATCGGCGGGAGGGCTACCAGATACGCAGTATTTT; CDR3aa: CASSLSAGGLPDTQYF
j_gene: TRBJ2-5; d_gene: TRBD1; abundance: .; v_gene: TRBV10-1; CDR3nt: TGCGCCAGCAGTGAGAGGGACAGCCAAGAGACCCAGTACTTC; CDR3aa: CASSERDSQETQYF
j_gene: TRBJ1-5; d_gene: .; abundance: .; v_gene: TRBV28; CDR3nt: TGTGCCAGCAGCTTAGCGGGGCGGAATCAGCCCCAGCATTTT; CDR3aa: CASSLAGRNQPQHF
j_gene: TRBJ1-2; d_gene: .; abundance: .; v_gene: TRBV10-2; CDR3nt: TGCGCCAGCAGTACGAACTATGGCTACACCTTC; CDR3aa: CASSTNYGYTF
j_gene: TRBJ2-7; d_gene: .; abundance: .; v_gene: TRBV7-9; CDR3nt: TGTGCCAGCAGCTTAGACAATGCCTACGAGCAGTACTTC; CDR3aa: CASSLDNAYEQYF
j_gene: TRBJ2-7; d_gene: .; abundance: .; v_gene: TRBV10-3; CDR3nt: TGTGCCACCGGGGGTTACGAGCAGTACTTC; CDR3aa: CATGGYEQYF
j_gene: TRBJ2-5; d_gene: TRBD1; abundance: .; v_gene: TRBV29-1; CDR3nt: TGCAGCGTTGACCCAAAACCGGGACAGGAAGAGACCCAGTACTTC; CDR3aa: CSVDPKPGQEETQYF
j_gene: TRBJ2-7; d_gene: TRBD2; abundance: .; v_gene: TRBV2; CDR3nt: TGTGCCAGCAGTGATCAAGCGGGAGGGTCCTTCTACGAGCAGTACTTC; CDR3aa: CASSDQAGGSFYEQYF
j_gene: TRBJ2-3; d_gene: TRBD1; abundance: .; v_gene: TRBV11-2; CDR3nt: TGTGCCAGCAGCTTAGGGGGCAGGGGGACAGATACGCAGTATTTT; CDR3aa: CASSLGGRGTDTQYF
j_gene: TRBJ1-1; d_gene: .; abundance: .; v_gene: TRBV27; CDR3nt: TGTGCCAGCAGTTGGGCGGGCCCTCCGATCGAGAACACTGAAGCTTTCTTT; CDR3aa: CASSWAGPPIENTEAFF
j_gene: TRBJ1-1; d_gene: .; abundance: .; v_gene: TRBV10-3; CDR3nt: TGTGCCATCGGATGGACAATGAACACTGAAGCTTTCTTT; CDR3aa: CAIGWTMNTEAFF
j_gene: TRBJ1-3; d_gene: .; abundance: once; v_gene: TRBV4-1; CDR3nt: TGCGCCAGCAGCCAAGGGCCTCCCGGGACGACCGTCTCTGGAAACACCATATATTTT; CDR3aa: CASSQGPPGTTVSGNTIYF
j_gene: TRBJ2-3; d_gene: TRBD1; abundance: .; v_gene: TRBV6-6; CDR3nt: TGTGCCAGCGAGGACAGGCCTGGCACAGATACGCAGTATTTT; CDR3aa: CASEDRPGTDTQYF
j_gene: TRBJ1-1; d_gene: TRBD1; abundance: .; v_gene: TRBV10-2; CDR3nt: TGCGCCAGCAGTGATTTCGGGACAGCCCCTGAAGCTTTCTTT; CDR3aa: CASSDFGTAPEAFF
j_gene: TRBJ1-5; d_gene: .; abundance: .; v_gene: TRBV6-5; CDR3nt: TGTGCCAGCAGTTACTCGGGACGAGGGGGGAATCAGCCCCAGCATTTT; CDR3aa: CASSYSGRGGNQPQHF
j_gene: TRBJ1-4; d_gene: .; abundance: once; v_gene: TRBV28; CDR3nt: TGTGCCAGCACCTCCGACCCAACTAATGAAAAACTGTTTTTT; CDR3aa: CASTSDPTNEKLFF
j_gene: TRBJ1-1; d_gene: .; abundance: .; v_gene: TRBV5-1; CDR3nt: TGCGCCAGCAGGGGGACGGAAGCCGTTGAAGCTTTCTTT; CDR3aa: CASRGTEAVEAFF
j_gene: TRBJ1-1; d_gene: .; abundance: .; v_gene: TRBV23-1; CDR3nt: TGCGCCAGCAGTCAGTCCACCATTCACCGGGGGGGAAACACTGAAGCTTTCTTT; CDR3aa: CASSQSTIHRGGNTEAFF
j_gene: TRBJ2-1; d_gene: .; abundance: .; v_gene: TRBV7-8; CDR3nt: TGTGCCAGCAGCCTCCCACTAGTCTTGGGCTCCTACAATGAGCAGTTCTTC; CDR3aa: CASSLPLVLGSYNEQFF
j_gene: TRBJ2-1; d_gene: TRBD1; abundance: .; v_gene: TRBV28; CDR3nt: TGTGCCAGCAGTTGGACAGGGGCGCACGATGAGCAGTTCTTC; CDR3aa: CASSWTGAHDEQFF
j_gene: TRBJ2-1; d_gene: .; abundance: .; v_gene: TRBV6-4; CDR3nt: TGTGCCAGCAGTCTTTGGGCAAATCGAGGGGATGAGCAGTTCTTC; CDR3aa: CASSLWANRGDEQFF
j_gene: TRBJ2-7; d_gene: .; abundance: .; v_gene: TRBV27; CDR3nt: TGTGCCAGCAGTTTCGGGACGACCAGCTCCTACGAGCAGTACTTC; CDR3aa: CASSFGTTSSYEQYF
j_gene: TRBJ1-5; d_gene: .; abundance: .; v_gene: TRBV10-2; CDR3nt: TGCGCCAGCAGTGAATCTACGGATAGCAATCAGCCCCAGCATTTT; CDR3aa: CASSESTDSNQPQHF
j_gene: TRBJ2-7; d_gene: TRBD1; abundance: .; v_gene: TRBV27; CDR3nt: TGTGCCAGCAAATGGGGACAGGGGGCAGTTGAGCAGTACTTC; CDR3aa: CASKWGQGAVEQYF
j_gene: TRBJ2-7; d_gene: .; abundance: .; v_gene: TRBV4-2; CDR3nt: TGTGCCAGCAGCCAAGATGCCTACGAGCAGTACTTC; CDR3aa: CASSQDAYEQYF
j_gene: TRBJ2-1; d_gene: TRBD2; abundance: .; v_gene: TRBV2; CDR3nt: TGTGCCAGCGGATTCCCTAGCGGCTCCTACAATGAGCAGTTCTTC; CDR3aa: CASGFPSGSYNEQFF
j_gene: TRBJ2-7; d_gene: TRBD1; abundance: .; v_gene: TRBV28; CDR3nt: TGTGCCAGCAGTTTAGACCAGGACAGGGGTTCCTACGAGCAGTACTTC; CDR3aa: CASSLDQDRGSYEQYF
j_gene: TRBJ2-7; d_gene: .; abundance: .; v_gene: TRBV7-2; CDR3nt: TGTGCCAGCAGCTCTTCTAGCGAATTCTACGAGCAGTACTTC; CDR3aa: CASSSSSEFYEQYF
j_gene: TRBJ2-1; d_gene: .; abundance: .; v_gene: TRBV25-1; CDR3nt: TGTGCCAGCAGTGTGGGGGCGAATGAGCAGTTCTTC; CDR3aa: CASSVGANEQFF
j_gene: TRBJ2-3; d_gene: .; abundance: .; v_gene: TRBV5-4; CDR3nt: TGTGCCAGCAGCCTTAAGGACAGATCCACAGATACGCAGTATTTT; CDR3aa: CASSLKDRSTDTQYF
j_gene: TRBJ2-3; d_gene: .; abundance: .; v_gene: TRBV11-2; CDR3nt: TGTGCCAGCAGGCCTGCCCGAGGGAGAAGTAGGGATACGCAGTATTTT; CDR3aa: CASRPARGRSRDTQYF
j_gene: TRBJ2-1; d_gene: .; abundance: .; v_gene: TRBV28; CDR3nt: TGTGCCAGCAGTTTCACCGAATATGAGCAGTTCTTC; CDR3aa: CASSFTEYEQFF
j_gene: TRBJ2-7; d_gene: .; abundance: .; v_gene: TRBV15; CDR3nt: TGTGCCACCAGTTCAAACTACGAGCAGTACTTC; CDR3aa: CATSSNYEQYF
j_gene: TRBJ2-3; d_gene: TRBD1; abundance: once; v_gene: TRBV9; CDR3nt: TGTGCCAGCAGCGTAGCCGGACAGGGGGACACAGATACGCAGTATTTT; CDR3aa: CASSVAGQGDTDTQYF
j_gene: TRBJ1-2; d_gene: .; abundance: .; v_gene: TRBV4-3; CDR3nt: TGCGCCAGCAGCCTGGACCTAGGGCCAAACTATGGCTACACCTTC; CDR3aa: CASSLDLGPNYGYTF
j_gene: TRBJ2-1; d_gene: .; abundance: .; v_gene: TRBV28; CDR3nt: TGTGCCAGCAGTTTTCTTCGGGGCGGGGACGGCGTTGGGCAGTTCTTC; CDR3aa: CASSFLRGGDGVGQFF
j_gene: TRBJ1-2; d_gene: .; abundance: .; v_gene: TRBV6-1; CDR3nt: TGTGCCAGCAGTGATTATGGGGAAAGTCCCTATGGCTACACCTTC; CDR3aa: CASSDYGESPYGYTF
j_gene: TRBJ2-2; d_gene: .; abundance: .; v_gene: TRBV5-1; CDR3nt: TGCGCCAGCACCCCTCCCCCAGAAGGCGGGGAGCTGTTTTTT; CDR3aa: CASTPPPEGGELFF
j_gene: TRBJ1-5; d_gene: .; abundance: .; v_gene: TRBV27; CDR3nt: TGTGCCAGCAGTTTAGGGGCAGGTATAGGGCAGCCCCAGCATTTT; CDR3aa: CASSLGAGIGQPQHF
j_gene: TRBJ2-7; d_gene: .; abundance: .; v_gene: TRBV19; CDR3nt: TGTGCCAGTAGTTTTGGAGTGGCCTACGAGCAGTACTTC; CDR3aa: CASSFGVAYEQYF
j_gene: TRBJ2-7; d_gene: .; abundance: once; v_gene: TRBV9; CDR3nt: TGTGCCAGCAGCCCCGCGAGGACTGTAACAAAGGAGCAGTACTTC; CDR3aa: CASSPARTVTKEQYF
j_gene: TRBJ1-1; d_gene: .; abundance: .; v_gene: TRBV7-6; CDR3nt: TGTGCCAGCAGCTTAACGGGGGGTTGGAGCACTGAAGCTTTCTTT; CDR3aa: CASSLTGGWSTEAFF
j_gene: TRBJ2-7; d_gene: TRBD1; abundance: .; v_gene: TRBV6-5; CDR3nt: TGTGCCAGCAGCGGGACAGGGGATGAGCAGTACTTC; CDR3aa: CASSGTGDEQYF
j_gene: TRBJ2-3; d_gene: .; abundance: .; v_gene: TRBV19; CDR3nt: TGTGCCAGTAGTATTGTTAGCGTGGGGGGAGATACGCAGTATTTT; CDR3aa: CASSIVSVGGDTQYF
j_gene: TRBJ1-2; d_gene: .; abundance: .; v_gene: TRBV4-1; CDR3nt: TGCGCCAGCAGCCAAGTAGGCACAGTTGGCTACACCTTC; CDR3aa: CASSQVGTVGYTF
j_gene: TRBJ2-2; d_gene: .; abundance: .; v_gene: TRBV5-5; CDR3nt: TGTGCCAGCAGCTTGGTGGGAGAGGCCGGGGAGCTGTTTTTT; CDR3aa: CASSLVGEAGELFF
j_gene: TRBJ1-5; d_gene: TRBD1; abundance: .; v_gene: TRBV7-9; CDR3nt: TGTGCCAGCAGAAAAGGGGGCAACCAGCCCCAGCATTTT; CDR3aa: CASRKGGNQPQHF